These T cell receptor beta chains were read from a single sample in a study of cytomegalovirus exposure and HLA in healthy donors. Profiled with immunoSEQ multiplex PCR; TCRdb holds only in-frame clones, not every one. The data contain 75,000 to 90,000 clones, around 76% of them singletons. The specimen sequenced was PBMCs. These receptors were obtained from a male donor in good health and CMV-seropositive. Both conserved end residues are part of each CDR3. D genes are given only for firm matches. Size tells how often a clone was seen (once, few, many) or the class of an expanded clone, and some rows leave it out.

17	TRBV5-4	NA	TRBD1	TRBJ1-5	CASSSGQGALSNQPQHF	TGTGCCAGCAGCTCTGGACAGGGGGCTTTAAGCAATCAGCCCCAGCATTTT
15	TRBV19	NA	TRBD1	TRBJ1-1	CASSIGLGQGCEAFF	TGTGCCAGTAGTATAGGTCTGGGACAGGGATGTGAAGCTTTCTTT
12	TRBV5-4	few	NA	TRBJ1-4	CASSPGNEKLFF	TGTGCCAGCAGCCCGGGGAATGAAAAACTGTTTTTT
13	TRBV6-1	NA	NA	TRBJ1-2	CASSEEAAYGYTF	TGTGCCAGCAGTGAGGAGGCAGCTTATGGCTACACCTTC
14	TRBV10-2	NA	NA	TRBJ2-1	CASTPGVDYNEQFF	TGCGCCAGCACCCCGGGAGTCGACTACAATGAGCAGTTCTTC
15	TRBV7-2	NA	TRBD1	TRBJ2-7	CASSLVRGGGSVQYF	TGTGCCAGCAGCTTAGTCCGAGGGGGCGGTTCGGTGCAGTACTTC
17	TRBV19	NA	TRBD2	TRBJ2-3	CASSIGLADAPLHTQYF	TGTGCCAGTAGTATTGGACTAGCGGATGCCCCGTTACATACGCAGTATTTT
14	TRBV11-2	NA	NA	TRBJ2-7	CASSPDSNPYEQYF	TGTGCCAGCAGCCCGGACTCCAACCCCTACGAGCAGTACTTC
16	TRBV11-1	NA	TRBD1	TRBJ1-1	CASRHDPGQGSGEAFF	TGTGCCAGCAGACACGACCCGGGACAGGGATCGGGTGAAGCTTTCTTT
20	TRBV5-1	NA	TRBD1	TRBJ2-5	CASSSKTGASSYPYQETQYF	TGCGCCAGCAGCTCGAAGACAGGGGCCTCTTCCTACCCGTACCAAGAGACCCAGTACTTC
12	TRBV9	NA	NA	TRBJ2-5	CASSPGGKTQYF	TGTGCCAGCAGCCCCGGCGGAAAGACCCAGTACTTC
15	TRBV2	once	NA	TRBJ1-1	CASRSRVGSDTEAFF	TGTGCCAGCAGGTCCAGGGTGGGGTCGGACACTGAAGCTTTCTTT
13	TRBV15	NA	TRBD1	TRBJ2-7	CATSEARQGQQYF	TGTGCCACCAGCGAGGCCCGACAGGGCCAGCAGTACTTC
14	TRBV7-2	NA	NA	TRBJ1-6	CASSPPSTPRALHF	TGTGCCAGCAGCCCACCGTCGACCCCTAGAGCCCTCCACTTT
13	TRBV7-3	NA	NA	TRBJ2-6	CASSRSGANVLTF	TGTGCCAGCAGCCGGTCTGGGGCCAACGTCCTGACTTTC
12	TRBV2	NA	NA	TRBJ2-1	CASSEDYYEQFF	TGTGCCAGCAGTGAAGACTACTATGAGCAGTTCTTC